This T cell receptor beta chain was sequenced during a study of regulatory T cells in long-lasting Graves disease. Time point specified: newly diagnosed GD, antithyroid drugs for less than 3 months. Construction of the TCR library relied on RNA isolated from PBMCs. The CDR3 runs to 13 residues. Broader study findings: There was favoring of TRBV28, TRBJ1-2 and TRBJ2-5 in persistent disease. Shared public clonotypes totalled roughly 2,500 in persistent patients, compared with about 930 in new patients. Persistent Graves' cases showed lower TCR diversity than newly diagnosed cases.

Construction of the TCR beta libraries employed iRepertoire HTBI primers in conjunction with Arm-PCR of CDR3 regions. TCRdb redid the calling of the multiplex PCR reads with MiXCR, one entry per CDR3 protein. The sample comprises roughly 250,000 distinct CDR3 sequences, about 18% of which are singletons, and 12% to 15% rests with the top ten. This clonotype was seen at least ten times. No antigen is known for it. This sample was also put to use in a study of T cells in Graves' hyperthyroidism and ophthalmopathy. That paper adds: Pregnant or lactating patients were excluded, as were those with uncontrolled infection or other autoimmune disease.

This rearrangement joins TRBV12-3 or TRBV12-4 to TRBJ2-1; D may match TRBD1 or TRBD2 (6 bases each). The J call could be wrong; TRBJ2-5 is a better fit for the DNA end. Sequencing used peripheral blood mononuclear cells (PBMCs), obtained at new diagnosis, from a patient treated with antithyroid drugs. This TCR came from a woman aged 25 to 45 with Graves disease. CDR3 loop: CASSGGPLASQYF. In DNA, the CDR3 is TGTGCCAGCAGTGGGGGGCCATTGGCGTCCCAGTACTTC.